The next 32 T cell receptor beta chains were all read from a single sample in a study of blood T cell repertoires in COVID-19. Measured with immunoSEQ multiplex PCR; TCRdb has only the in-frame clones, and not every one. The repertoire holds some 30,000 clones, with around 83% as singletons. Sequencing was carried out using peripheral blood. The receptors derive from a human donor in a cohort sampled during active COVID-19.

This clone was detected a few times. The chain has TRBV5-6 and TRBJ1-1; D is possibly TRBD1 (6 bases). CDR3 size: 13 residues. Germline V gene data show CDR1 as SGHDT and CDR2 as YYEEEE. V lost 2 bases and J lost 10, with 15 bases in between. The CDR3 loop reads CASSFIGGPGAFF. DNA for the CDR3: TGTGCCAGCAGCTTTATCGGGGGGCCAGGAGCTTTCTTT.

The V call is TRBV19, the J call TRBJ1-5, with D possibly TRBD1 on 5 matching bases. Trimming removed 7 bases from V and 1 base from J, with 17 bases in between. CDR1 LNHDA and CDR2 SQIVND come from the germline V gene (reference sequence). The length of the CDR3 is 16 residues. CDR3 DNA sequence: TGTGCCAGTAACTCTGGGGCCATCCCCAGCAATCAGCCCCAGCATTTT. The encoded protein is CASNSGAIPSNQPQHF.

The V call is TRBV7-9, the J call TRBJ1-1; 7 nucleotides align to TRBD1. V shed 4 bases, J shed 0 bases, and the junction held 14 bases outside the gene matches. Germline lookup yields CDR1 SEHNR and CDR2 FQNEAQ (reference sequence). This CDR3 has 18 residues. The CDR3 nucleotides read TGTGCCAGCAGCTCGCGGACAGGCCAAAGGGATATGAACACTGAAGCTTTCTTT. It yields the protein CASSSRTGQRDMNTEAFF.

The CDR3 is CATRDRGPYSNQPQHF. The CDR3 DNA reads as TGTGCCACCCGGGACAGGGGTCCTTATAGCAATCAGCCCCAGCATTTT. This chain connects TRBV6-6 to TRBJ1-5; 10 nucleotides match TRBD1. Germline CDR1 MNHNY, CDR2 SVGAGI (reference sequence). This CDR3 contains 16 residues. V was clipped by 10 bases and J by 0 bases; unmatched bases: 9.

The chain joins TRBV13 to TRBJ2-5, with D perhaps matching TRBD2 (6 bases). Germline-derived CDR1 and CDR2 are PRHDT and FYEKMQ (reference sequence). V was clipped by 6 bases and J by 9 bases, with 14 bases between them. The CDR3 covers 12 residues. As DNA, the CDR3 is TGTGCCAGCAGGGAGGGAGTGCGGGCCCAGTACTTC. It specifies CASREGVRAQYF.

The chain links TRBV27 to TRBJ1-2; D is possibly TRBD1 (6 bases). Germline V gene data show CDR1 as MNHEY and CDR2 as SMNVEV (reference sequence). Trimming left V 3 bases short and J 7 bases short, with 12 bases between. The CDR3 covers 13 residues. The CDR3: CASSLGRGAGYTF. In nucleotides, the CDR3 is TGTGCCAGCAGTTTGGGCAGGGGAGCTGGCTACACCTTC.

This clone occurred once. This chain links TRBV10-1 with TRBJ2-1; 12 bases fit TRBD2. Germline CDR1 is WNHNN and CDR2 is SYGVQD (reference sequence). The CDR3 totals 18 residues. V lost 0 bases and J lost 1; bases outside the gene matches: 4. Here the CDR3 reads CASSESSGLAGSYNEQFF. The CDR3 DNA is TGCGCCAGCAGTGAGTCGTCGGGACTAGCGGGTTCCTACAATGAGCAGTTCTTC.

The chain uses TRBV7-9 and TRBJ2-1; 12 bases are shared with TRBD2. This CDR3 is 19 amino acids long. V shed 2 bases and J 8 bases; nucleotides not matched to a gene: 16. Germline lookup yields CDR1 SEHNR and CDR2 FQNEAQ (reference sequence). The CDR3 nucleotides are TGTGCCAGCAGCTTATTGGGACTAGCGGGCCCCCTTCGGTTCCATGAGCAGTTCTTC. It specifies CASSLLGLAGPLRFHEQFF.

In nucleotides, the CDR3 is TGTGCCAGCAGTTTCCCCCGGGACAGGGCTGGAAACACCATATATTTT. It is translated as CASSFPRDRAGNTIYF. This sequence joins TRBV2 and TRBJ1-3; 9 nucleotides align to TRBD1. The CDR3 covers 16 residues. The V gene end was trimmed by 5 bases and the J gene end by 2 bases; junction bases not matched to a gene: 7. Germline CDR1 SNHLY, CDR2 FYNNEI.

The genes are TRBV15 and TRBJ2-1, with TRBD2 matching over 9 bases. Germline loops: CDR1 LNHNV, CDR2 YYDKDF (reference sequence). Trimming took 6 bases from V and 0 from J; bases not matched to a gene: 12. The CDR3 length is 18 residues. CDR3 region: CATRGGRERRASYNEQFF. In DNA form, the CDR3 reads TGTGCCACCAGGGGCGGGAGGGAGCGGAGAGCCTCCTACAATGAGCAGTTCTTC.

This chain connects TRBV18 to TRBJ1-1; D might be TRBD1 (5 bases). This CDR3 contains 13 residues. CDR1 is KGHSH, CDR2 LQKENI, per germline. V gave up 5 bases and J gave up 0 bases, with 7 bases separating them. As DNA, the CDR3 is TGTGCCAGCTCAGACAGTTTGAACACTGAAGCTTTCTTT. Its translation: CASSDSLNTEAFF.

In nucleotides, the CDR3 is TGTGCCAGCAGCATACTTAGCAATCAGCCCCAGCATTTT. Translation: CASSILSNQPQHF. The gene calls are TRBV21-1 and TRBJ1-5. TRBV21-1 is assigned pseudogene status. The CDR3 has 13 amino acids.

This chain links TRBV11-2 with TRBJ2-1; D uncertain. Germline V CDR1 and CDR2: SGHAT, FQNNGV. CDR3 size: 15 residues. The V and J ends lost 2 bases and 2 bases respectively, with 10 bases between them. The CDR3 sequence: CASSLFHSPYNEQFF. The CDR3 DNA follows: TGTGCCAGCAGCTTATTTCACAGTCCCTACAATGAGCAGTTCTTC.

The CDR3 loop is CASSQVPTSGGIGTQYF. CDR3 sequence (DNA): TGCGCCAGCAGCCAAGTCCCGACTAGCGGGGGGATCGGGACCCAGTACTTC. The V call is TRBV4-1, the J call TRBJ2-5, with TRBD2 matching over 13 bases. Germline V gene data show CDR1 as MGHRA and CDR2 as YSYEKL. The CDR3 runs to 17 residues. The V segment lost 1 base and the J segment 7 bases; nucleotides outside the gene matches: 9.

This clone has only a few counts. This sequence joins TRBV2 and TRBJ1-5; 8 bases are shared with TRBD1. The CDR3 runs 14 residues. Germline V lookup: CDR1 SNHLY, CDR2 FYNNEI. V lost 7 bases, J lost 2 bases, and 4 bases stayed unmatched. The CDR3 reads CASKRGQGNQPQHF. DNA of the CDR3: TGTGCCAGCAAGAGGGGACAGGGCAATCAGCCCCAGCATTTT.

V usage is TRBV7-9 and J usage is TRBJ2-3, with a tentative D call TRBD2 (5 bases). Germline V gene lookup returns CDR1 SEHNR and CDR2 FQNEAQ (reference sequence). This CDR3 comprises 17 residues. With 5 bases removed from V and 0 bases from J, the gap between germline ends came to 18 bases. CDR3 sequence reads: CASSDHLGRGSTDTQYF. The CDR3 nucleotides are TGTGCCAGCAGCGACCACCTAGGACGGGGTAGCACAGATACGCAGTATTTT. Together with reference TRBV7-9 and TRBJ2-3, the CDR3 gives the full variable domain: DTGVSQNPRHKITKRGQNVTFRCDPISEHNRLYWYRQTLGQGPEFLTYFQNEAQLEKSRLLSDRFSAERPKGSFSTLEIQRTEQGDSAMYLCASSDHLGRGSTDTQYFGPGTRLTVL.

The chain is built from TRBV7-6 and TRBJ2-3, with 8 nucleotides matching TRBD2. Germline CDR1 and CDR2: SGHVS and FNYEAQ. This CDR3 spans 17 amino acids. V gave up 5 bases and J gave up 3 bases; unmatched junction bases: 13. The DNA of the CDR3 is TGTGCCAGCAGCCTCGCCGGGGGGGTTAGATCAACAGATACGCAGTATTTT. Its protein product is CASSLAGGVRSTDTQYF.

The chain employs TRBV9 and TRBJ1-2; maybe TRBD1 (6 bases). The CDR3 totals 13 residues. V shed 0 bases and J shed 8 bases, with 11 bases lying between them. The germline V gene has CDR1 SGDLS and CDR2 YYNGEE. CDR3 loop: CASSVVPGVGYTF. CDR3 in DNA: TGTGCCAGCAGCGTAGTCCCAGGGGTGGGCTACACCTTC. The variable domain in full, with the rest retrieved from reference TRBV9 and TRBJ1-2, is DSGVTQTPKHLITATGQRVTLRCSPRSGDLSVYWYQQSLDQGLQFLIQYYNGEERAKGNILERFSAQQFPDLHSELNLSSLELGDSALYFCASSVVPGVGYTFGSGTRLTVV.

The chain combines TRBV3-1 (or the pseudogene TRBV3-2) with TRBJ2-5, with D possibly TRBD2 on 7 matching bases. CDR1 is LGHDT and CDR2 is YNNKEL in the germline V gene (reference sequence). The V end was cut by 2 bases, the J end by 4 bases, with 11 bases between. The CDR3 spans 14 residues. The CDR3 nucleotides are TGTGCCAGCAGCCAAAGGGGGGGCCCAGAGACCCAGTACTTC. Its protein product is CASSQRGGPETQYF.

V gene TRBV6-5 combines with J gene TRBJ1-6; D may be TRBD1 (5 bases). Per the germline V gene, CDR1 is MNHEY and CDR2 is SVGAGI. V was clipped by 5 bases and J by 9 bases, with 11 bases between them. CDR3 size: 13 residues. This chain's CDR3 is CASSPQTASPLHF. The CDR3 bases are TGTGCCAGCAGTCCGCAGACAGCTTCACCCCTCCACTTT.

The V and J genes are TRBV7-9 and TRBJ1-2, with 7 bases fitting TRBD1. Germline trimming cut 2 bases from V and 4 bases from J; bases unmatched to any gene: 4. Germline loops: CDR1 SEHNR, CDR2 FQNEAQ (reference sequence). This CDR3 spans 14 amino acids. CDR3 loop: CASSLLSGGYGYTF. DNA of the CDR3: TGTGCCAGCAGCTTACTATCAGGGGGCTATGGCTACACCTTC.

The table lists this clone with a count of one. The V call is TRBV5-6, the J call TRBJ1-2, with D maybe TRBD1 (5 bases). The germline V gene encodes CDR1 SGHDT and CDR2 YYEEEE. The CDR3 has 15 amino acids. Trimming cost V 2 bases and J 2 bases, with 13 bases left between them. This CDR3 is CASSLRGVRNYGYTF. In DNA, the CDR3 is TGTGCCAGCAGCTTAAGGGGCGTTAGGAACTATGGCTACACCTTC.

The chain uses TRBV10-3 and TRBJ2-6; D is unclear. V lost 6 bases to trimming and J lost 0 bases, with 6 bases between them. The CDR3 extends over 14 amino acids. Germline V gene data show CDR1 as ENHRY and CDR2 as SYGVKD. The CDR3 spells CAISVSSGANVLTF. CDR3 DNA: TGTGCCATCAGCGTGAGCTCTGGGGCCAACGTCCTGACTTTC.

The V gene is TRBV19, the J gene TRBJ2-1; TRBD2 aligns across 9 bases. J gave up 8 bases and V 7 bases, and 18 bases lay outside the gene matches. The CDR3 runs to 17 residues. Germline lookup yields CDR1 LNHDA and CDR2 SQIVND (reference sequence). The CDR3 region has the DNA TGTGCCAGTACTCCGGGACTAGCTTCGGGGGCTGGTTATGAGCAGTTCTTC. It encodes CASTPGLASGAGYEQFF.

The chain joins TRBV5-1 to TRBJ1-4; D possibly corresponds to TRBD1 (5 bases). Germline assignment: CDR1 SGHRS and CDR2 YFSETQ. CDR3 length equals 15 residues. V shed 4 bases and J shed 0 bases, with 10 bases lying between them. CDR3 in DNA: TGCGCCAGCAGCCCCACAGGTTCAACTAATGAAAAACTGTTTTTT. Translation gives CASSPTGSTNEKLFF.

The V and J genes are TRBV4-3 and TRBJ1-5, with 8 bases aligning to TRBD1. V trimming: 0 bases; J trimming: 6 bases; junction bases outside the gene matches: 1. The V gene's germline CDR1 is LGHNA and CDR2 YSLEER. The CDR3 runs to 14 residues. The CDR3 here is CASSQDRGLQPQHF. CDR3 DNA sequence: TGCGCCAGCAGCCAAGACAGGGGGCTTCAGCCCCAGCATTTT.

The J gene is TRBJ1-2, the V gene TRBV5-1, with no clear D. This CDR3 contains 12 residues. Germline V CDR1 and CDR2: SGHRS, YFSETQ. V lost 4 bases to trimming and J lost 2 bases, with 6 bases between them. The CDR3 sequence: CASSPANYGYTF. DNA of the CDR3: TGCGCCAGCAGCCCAGCGAACTATGGCTACACCTTC.

This sequence joins TRBV21-1 and TRBJ1-3. TRBV21-1 is reported as a pseudogene. The CDR3 loop spans 16 amino acids. The CDR3 coding sequence is TGTGCCAGCAGCAAAATGGGGAGGGGCCCTGGAAACACCATATATTTT. Residues: CASSKMGRGPGNTIYF.

This clone was detected only a few times. The chain joins TRBV4-1 to TRBJ2-4; 9 positions match TRBD1. V was pared by 2 bases and J by 1 base, with 9 bases of the junction left unmatched. Germline V gene lookup returns CDR1 MGHRA and CDR2 YSYEKL. There are 18 residues in the CDR3. CDR3 loop: CASSQQDRGGGAKNIQYF. The CDR3 nucleotides are TGCGCCAGCAGCCAACAGGACAGGGGAGGTGGTGCCAAAAACATTCAGTACTTC.

The V and J genes are TRBV4-1 and TRBJ2-7, with a possible D match to TRBD1 (7 bases). This CDR3 spans 14 amino acids. Trimming took off 1 base at V and 4 bases at J, with 11 bases between the two ends. Germline CDR1 MGHRA, CDR2 YSYEKL. In DNA, the CDR3 is TGCGCCAGCAGCCAAGCATCAGGGGGGTACGAGCAGTACTTC. Amino acid sequence: CASSQASGGYEQYF.

This rearrangement joins TRBV15 to TRBJ1-4; D is unclear. V gave up 1 base and J gave up 6 bases, with 9 bases separating them. The CDR3 is 14 amino acids. CDR1 and CDR2 from the germline V gene are LNHNV and YYDKDF (reference sequence). The CDR3 region is CATSRATGDEKLFF. CDR3 nucleotides: TGTGCCACCAGCAGAGCTACCGGGGATGAAAAACTGTTTTTT.

The chain employs TRBV5-5 and TRBJ2-5; 8 bases fit TRBD1. V was clipped by 0 bases and J by 4 bases; unmatched bases: 2. CDR1 and CDR2 from the germline V gene are SGHKS and YYEKEE (reference sequence). The length of the CDR3 is 14 residues. In DNA, the CDR3 is TGTGCCAGCAGCTTGGGCACAGGGGGAGAGACCCAGTACTTC. Its protein is CASSLGTGGETQYF.